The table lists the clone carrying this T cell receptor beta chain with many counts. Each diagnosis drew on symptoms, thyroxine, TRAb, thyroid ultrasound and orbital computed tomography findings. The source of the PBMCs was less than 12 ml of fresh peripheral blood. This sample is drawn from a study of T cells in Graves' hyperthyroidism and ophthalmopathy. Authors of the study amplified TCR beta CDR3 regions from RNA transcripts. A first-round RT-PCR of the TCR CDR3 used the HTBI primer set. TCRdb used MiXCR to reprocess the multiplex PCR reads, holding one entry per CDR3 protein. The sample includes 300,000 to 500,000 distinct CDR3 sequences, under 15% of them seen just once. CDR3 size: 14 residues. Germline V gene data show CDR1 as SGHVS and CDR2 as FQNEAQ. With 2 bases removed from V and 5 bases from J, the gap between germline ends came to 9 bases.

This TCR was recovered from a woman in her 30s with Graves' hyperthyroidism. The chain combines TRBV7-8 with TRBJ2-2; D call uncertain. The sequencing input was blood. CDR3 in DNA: TGTGCCAGCAGCTTACGTGTAGGGACCGGGGAGCTGTTTTTT. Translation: CASSLRVGTGELFF.